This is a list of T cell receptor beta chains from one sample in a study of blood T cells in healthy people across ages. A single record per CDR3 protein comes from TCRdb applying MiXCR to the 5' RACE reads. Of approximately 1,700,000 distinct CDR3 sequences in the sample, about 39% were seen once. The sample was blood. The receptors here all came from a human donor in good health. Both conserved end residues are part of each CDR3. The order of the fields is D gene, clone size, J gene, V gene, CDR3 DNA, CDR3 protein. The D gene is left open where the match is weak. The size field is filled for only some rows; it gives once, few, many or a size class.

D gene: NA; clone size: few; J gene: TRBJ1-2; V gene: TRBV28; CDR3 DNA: TGTGCCAGCAGTTTAGCGGATAATTATAACTATGGCTACACCTTC; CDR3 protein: CASSLADNYNYGYTF
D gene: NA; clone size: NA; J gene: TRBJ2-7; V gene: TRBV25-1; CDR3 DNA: TGTGCCAGCAGTAGCCAGAATTTGAACGAGCAGTACTTC; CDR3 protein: CASSSQNLNEQYF
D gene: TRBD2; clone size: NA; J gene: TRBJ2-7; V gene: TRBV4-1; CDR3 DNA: TGCGCCAGCAGCCAAGGTTCGAGCGGGGGGCAAGAGACCCTGTACTTC; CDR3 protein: CASSQGSSGGQETLYF
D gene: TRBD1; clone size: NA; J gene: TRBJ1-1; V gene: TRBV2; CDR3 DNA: TGTGCCAGCAGTGCGACAGGGAGGACTGAAGCTTTCTTT; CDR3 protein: CASSATGRTEAFF
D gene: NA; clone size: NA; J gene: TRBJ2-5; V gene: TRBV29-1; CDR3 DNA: TGCAGCGTTGAAGGACAAACAGCGTACCTCCAAGAGACCCAGTACTTC; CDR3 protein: CSVEGQTAYLQETQYF
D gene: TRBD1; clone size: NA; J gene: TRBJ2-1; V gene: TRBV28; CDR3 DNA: TGTGCCAGCATCGGACTAACAGGGGGCGCCTACAATGAGCAGTTCTTC; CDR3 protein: CASIGLTGGAYNEQFF
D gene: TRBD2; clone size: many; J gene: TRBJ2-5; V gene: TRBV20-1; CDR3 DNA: TGCAGTGCTAGACTAGCGGGGGTAAAGACCCAGTACTTC; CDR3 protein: CSARLAGVKTQYF
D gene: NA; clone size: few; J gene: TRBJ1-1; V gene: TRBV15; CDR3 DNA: TGTGCCACCAGTAGAGGGCCGGACGGGGACACTGAAGCTTTCTTT; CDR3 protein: CATSRGPDGDTEAFF
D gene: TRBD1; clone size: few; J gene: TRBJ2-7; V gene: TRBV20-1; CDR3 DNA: TGCAGTGCTACCCTGGGACAGGCCAACTCCTACGAGCAGTACTTC; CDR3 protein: CSATLGQANSYEQYF
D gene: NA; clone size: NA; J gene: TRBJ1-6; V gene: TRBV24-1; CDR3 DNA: TGTGCCACCAGTGATTACGGAGGTTCACCCCTCCACTTT; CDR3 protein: CATSDYGGSPLHF